These 8 T cell receptor beta chains came from one sample sequenced in a study of OX40 agonist ivuxolimab in advanced cancers. Clones were sequenced by immunoSEQ multiplex PCR, and TCRdb holds only the in-frame ones, with some missing. The sample lists about 73,000 clones; around nine tenths were seen once. The sample in question was CD4+ or CD8+ T cells sorted from blood, obtained in a trial of the OX40 agonist ivuxolimab. These receptors came from an adult with an advanced solid tumor such as melanoma, head and neck, liver or kidney cancer.

CDR3 nucleotide sequence: TGTGCCAGCAGTGAGGGGACAGGAGGGTCACCCCTCCACTTT. Protein: CASSEGTGGSPLHF. V and J are TRBV6-1 and TRBJ1-6, with 8 bases fitting TRBD1. Trimming removed 3 bases from V and 10 bases from J; junction bases left unmatched: 5. CDR1 and CDR2 (germline): MNHNS, SASEGT. This CDR3 is 14 amino acids long.

V and J are TRBV5-1 and TRBJ2-7; a possible D gene is TRBD2 (6 bases). The CDR3 contains 13 residues. The V end was cut by 4 bases, the J end by 3 bases, with 11 bases between. The germline V gene has CDR1 SGHRS and CDR2 YFSETQ. CDR3: CASSAGTLYEQYF. The DNA for the CDR3 is TGCGCCAGCAGCGCCGGGACTCTCTACGAGCAGTACTTC.

The V call is TRBV29-1, the J call TRBJ2-1; D possibly corresponds to TRBD2 (6 bases). V was shortened by 3 bases and J by 1 base, with 10 bases between the two germline ends. In germline, CDR1 is SQVTM, CDR2 ANQGSEA. The length of the CDR3 is 14 residues. In DNA form, the CDR3 reads TGCAGCGTTGATACAAGCGGGTCCTACAATGAGCAGTTCTTC. Translation gives CSVDTSGSYNEQFF.

The CDR3 nucleotides read TGTGCCAGCAGCCAAGCGACAGGTTTAGAGGGATCACCCCTCCACTTT. This translates into CASSQATGLEGSPLHF. V usage is TRBV7-9 and J usage is TRBJ1-6; a possible D gene is TRBD1 (6 bases). The CDR3 has 16 residues. The V gene's germline CDR1 is SEHNR and CDR2 FQNEAQ (reference sequence). Trimming stripped 5 bases from V and 10 bases from J, with 21 bases between. Supplemented by reference TRBV7-9 and TRBJ1-6, the full variable domain reads DTGVSQNPRHKITKRGQNVTFRCDPISEHNRLYWYRQTLGQGPEFLTYFQNEAQLEKSRLLSDRFSAERPKGSFSTLEIQRTEQGDSAMYLCASSQATGLEGSPLHFGNGTRLTVT.

This sequence joins TRBV18 and TRBJ2-5; D is undetermined. This CDR3 has 14 amino acids. The germline gives CDR1 KGHSH, CDR2 LQKENI. The V end was cut by 6 bases, the J end by 5 bases, with 16 bases between. The chain's CDR3 is CASSPQLGGETQYF. CDR3 bases: TGTGCCAGCTCCCCTCAATTGGGTGGGGAGACCCAGTACTTC.

The chain joins TRBV27 to TRBJ2-7, with 7 nucleotides matching TRBD1. Losses at the gene ends were 6 bases for V and 2 bases for J; bases not matched to a gene: 7. CDR3 length: 14 residues. CDR1 is MNHEY and CDR2 is SMNVEV in the germline V gene (reference sequence). This chain's CDR3 is CASRKGTGAYEQYF. The CDR3 DNA is TGTGCCAGCAGAAAAGGCACAGGGGCCTACGAGCAGTACTTC.

CDR3 loop: CASTGLAGVYYEQFF. CDR3 bases: TGTGCCAGCACCGGACTAGCGGGAGTTTACTATGAGCAGTTCTTC. V gene TRBV28 combines with J gene TRBJ2-1; 13 nucleotides align to TRBD2. The CDR3 has 15 amino acids. The trim removed 7 bases at V and 8 bases at J, leaving 8 bases unmatched. The V gene's germline CDR1 is MDHEN and CDR2 SYDVKM.

The genes are TRBV7-2 and TRBJ2-3, with 8 bases aligning to TRBD2. V lost 5 bases and J lost 7; bases outside the gene matches: 14. The CDR3 loop spans 16 amino acids. Germline V gene sequence: CDR1 SGHTA, CDR2 FQGNSA. Here the CDR3 reads CASSPSGSQGRHTQYF. CDR3 sequence (DNA): TGTGCCAGCAGCCCAAGCGGGAGCCAGGGCCGACATACGCAGTATTTT. The entire variable domain, with the rest obtained from reference TRBV7-2 and TRBJ2-3, is as follows: GAGVSQSPSNKVTEKGKDVELRCDPISGHTALYWYRQSLGQGLEFLIYFQGNSAPDKSGLPSDRFSAERTGGSVSTLTIQRTQQEDSAVYLCASSPSGSQGRHTQYFGPGTRLTVL.